These T cell receptor beta chains were read from a single sample in a study of T cell changes during pregnancy in multiple sclerosis. Sequenced by immunoSEQ multiplex PCR; TCRdb stores in-frame clones only, minus some. This sample has some 85,000 clones, with just under 95% found just once. The material sequenced was peripheral blood, taken in the second trimester of pregnancy. Source of these receptors: a female donor in good health, enrolled as a control in a pregnancy study. The CDR3 runs from the conserved cysteine through the conserved F or W. The D gene is left open where the match is weak. Clone sizes are given selectively: once, few, many, or a class where the clone is expanded.

D gene	clone size	J gene	V gene	CDR3 protein	CDR3 DNA
.	.	TRBJ1-2	TRBV10-3	CAISESRSGRMYGYTF	TGTGCCATCAGTGAGTCGCGGTCAGGGAGGATGTATGGCTACACCTTC
.	.	TRBJ1-3	TRBV9	CASSPRQPNRFSGNTIYF	TGTGCCAGCAGCCCCCGACAGCCGAACCGATTCTCTGGAAACACCATATATTTT
.	few	TRBJ1-2	TRBV4-2	CASRSAGTSGYTF	TGTGCCAGCCGCTCGGCGGGGACGTCTGGCTACACCTTC
.	.	TRBJ1-5	TRBV12-5	CASGRGGAPNQPQHF	TGTGCTAGTGGTAGGGGGGGAGCGCCGAATCAGCCCCAGCATTTT
TRBD1	.	TRBJ1-6	TRBV9	CASSVGDRGNRGPLHF	TGTGCCAGCAGCGTAGGCGACAGGGGAAATAGAGGACCCCTCCACTTT
TRBD1	.	TRBJ2-5	TRBV9	CASSAGQGEETQYF	TGTGCCAGCAGCGCGGGACAGGGAGAAGAGACCCAGTACTTC
TRBD2	once	TRBJ2-7	TRBV11-3	CASRAGGHYEQYF	TGTGCCAGCAGGGCGGGGGGACACTACGAGCAGTACTTC
.	.	TRBJ2-5	TRBV18	CASSQSGQPTQYF	TGTGCCAGCTCCCAATCCGGACAGCCGACCCAGTACTTC
TRBD2	.	TRBJ2-7	TRBV9	CASSVGTSGYEQYF	TGTGCCAGCAGCGTGGGGACTAGCGGCTACGAGCAGTACTTC
TRBD2	.	TRBJ2-1	TRBV5-1	CASGRLAGGREQFF	TGCGCCAGCGGGCGACTAGCGGGGGGGCGGGAGCAGTTCTTC
.	.	TRBJ1-1	TRBV28	CASGQNTEAFF	TGTGCCAGCGGACAGAACACTGAAGCTTTCTTT
TRBD1	.	TRBJ2-3	TRBV2	CASSKEPGQGTDTQYF	TGTGCCAGCAGTAAAGAACCGGGACAGGGCACAGATACGCAGTATTTT
TRBD1	.	TRBJ1-1	TRBV6-4	CASAINPGGTEAFF	TGTGCCAGCGCAATCAACCCAGGGGGCACTGAAGCTTTCTTT
TRBD1	few	TRBJ2-2	TRBV7-9	CASSQPGGSRELFF	TGTGCCAGCAGCCAACCAGGGGGCTCACGGGAGCTGTTTTTT
.	.	TRBJ2-5	TRBV18	CASSPWTRTGKTQYF	TGTGCCAGCTCACCGTGGACTAGAACAGGGAAGACCCAGTACTTC
TRBD1	.	TRBJ1-1	TRBV5-4	CASSQNRGGLPEAFF	TGTGCCAGCAGCCAAAACAGGGGAGGCTTACCTGAAGCTTTCTTT
.	.	TRBJ1-1	TRBV28	CASTSRGDTEAFF	TGTGCCAGCACAAGTCGGGGGGACACTGAAGCTTTCTTT
.	.	TRBJ2-1	TRBV10-3	CAISVGGSYNEQFF	TGTGCCATCAGTGTAGGAGGGAGCTACAATGAGCAGTTCTTC
TRBD1	.	TRBJ1-1	TRBV9	CASSGDRGVNTEAFF	TGTGCCAGCAGCGGAGACAGGGGTGTGAACACTGAAGCTTTCTTT
.	.	TRBJ1-4	TRBV4-2	CASSQDPGEDEKLFF	TGTGCCAGCAGCCAAGATCCCGGGGAAGATGAAAAACTGTTTTTT